The 21 T cell receptor beta chains reported below all come from one sample, sequenced in a study of T cell changes during pregnancy in multiple sclerosis. Method: immunoSEQ multiplex PCR; TCRdb's copy keeps in-frame clones and lacks some. In the table there are 45,000 to 60,000 clones, just over 90% of which are singletons. Sequencing was performed on CD4+ T cells from peripheral blood mononuclear cells, taken in the second trimester of pregnancy. The receptor source for this set is a female donor with multiple sclerosis, enrolled in a pregnancy study.

The V and J genes are TRBV5-5 and TRBJ1-4, with D possibly being TRBD1 (6 bases). Germline CDR1 SGHKS, CDR2 YYEKEE (reference sequence). This CDR3 has 15 amino acids. Between the trimmed V and J ends, which lost 4 bases and 3 bases, there was a span of 13 bases. The DNA of the CDR3 is TGTGCCAGCAGCCCGCAGGGGCTTGCTAATGAAAAACTGTTTTTT. It yields the protein CASSPQGLANEKLFF.

This chain connects TRBV7-8 to TRBJ2-3; 8 positions agree with TRBD2. Looked up from germline, CDR1 is SGHVS and CDR2 is FQNEAQ. J lost 1 base, V lost 1 base, and 4 bases had no gene match. The CDR3 consists of 16 residues. The CDR3 region is CASSLVPGLGTDTQYF. The CDR3 DNA reads TGTGCCAGCAGCTTAGTTCCGGGACTAGGCACAGATACGCAGTATTTT. The full variable domain, completed using reference TRBV7-8 and TRBJ2-3, is GAGVSQSPRYKVAKRGQDVALRCDPISGHVSLFWYQQALGQGPEFLTYFQNEAQLDKSGLPSDRFFAERPEGSVSTLKIQRTQQEDSAVYLCASSLVPGLGTDTQYFGPGTRLTVL.

This clone appeared once. This chain connects TRBV2 to TRBJ2-2; the D gene is possibly TRBD2 (6 bases). There are 15 residues in the CDR3. The germline V and J ends were trimmed by 0 bases and 8 bases, with 13 bases remaining between them. CDR1 is SNHLY and CDR2 is FYNNEI in the germline V gene. CDR3 residues: CASSEALRGRGELFF. CDR3 nucleotides: TGTGCCAGCAGTGAAGCGCTTCGAGGGAGGGGGGAGCTGTTTTTT.

The V gene is TRBV28, the J gene TRBJ2-7; 7 bases match TRBD2. Germline-derived CDR1 and CDR2 are MDHEN and SYDVKM. The J segment lost 2 bases and the V segment lost 5 bases, leaving 12 bases of the junction unmatched. The CDR3 runs to 16 residues. Written as DNA, the CDR3 is TGTGCCAGCAGTCTCCACCTTCGGGAGGAAACCTACGAGCAGTACTTC. Its translation is CASSLHLREETYEQYF.

The rearrangement uses TRBV19 and TRBJ1-5; 8 nucleotides align to TRBD1. The CDR3 has 17 amino acids. V was clipped by 3 bases and J by 2 bases; unmatched bases: 9. In germline, CDR1 is LNHDA, CDR2 SQIVND (reference sequence). The CDR3 sequence: CASSIQGARRGNQPQHF. The CDR3 nucleotides are TGTGCCAGTAGTATTCAGGGGGCGCGAAGGGGCAATCAGCCCCAGCATTTT.

The chain has TRBV6-1 and TRBJ2-6, with D unclear. Trimming removed 5 bases at V and 4 bases at J, with 9 bases between. CDR1 MNHNS and CDR2 SASEGT come from the germline V gene. The CDR3 extends over 14 amino acids. CDR3: CASSSVTGANVLTF. In DNA form, the CDR3 reads TGTGCCAGCAGTTCGGTCACCGGGGCCAACGTCCTGACTTTC.

This chain uses TRBV5-1 with TRBJ2-7, with D possibly TRBD2 on 6 matching bases. Germline V lookup: CDR1 SGHRS, CDR2 YFSETQ. V shed 1 base and J shed 6 bases, with 11 bases lying between them. This CDR3 has 13 amino acids. Written as DNA, the CDR3 is TGCGCCAGCAGCTTGCTAGTTAGCGGCGAGCAGTACTTC. Translating it yields CASSLLVSGEQYF.

The chain has TRBV19 and TRBJ1-5; TRBD1 might be the D (5 bases). Per the germline V gene, CDR1 is LNHDA and CDR2 is SQIVND (reference sequence). The length of the CDR3 is 13 residues. V dropped 1 base and J dropped 7 bases, with 8 bases sitting between them. CDR3 loop: CASSIGGVQPQHF. The CDR3 DNA follows: TGTGCCAGTAGTATAGGGGGGGTACAGCCCCAGCATTTT.

The chain couples TRBV6-5 to TRBJ1-2, with a weak D call TRBD1 (6 bases). The V end lost 5 bases, the J end lost 4 bases, and 14 bases lay between the germline ends. CDR1 is MNHEY, CDR2 SVGAGI, per germline. The CDR3 has 14 residues. The CDR3 DNA is TGTGCCAGCAGTCCGACAGGCTATAGCTATGGCTACACCTTC. Its translation is CASSPTGYSYGYTF.

The chain is built from TRBV27 and TRBJ2-1; 12 nucleotides line up with TRBD2. The CDR3 length is 15 residues. The ends lost 6 bases at V and 8 bases at J; junction bases unmatched: 8. From germline, CDR1 is MNHEY and CDR2 SMNVEV (reference sequence). This CDR3 reads CASRFTSGRWDEQFF. Here the CDR3 DNA reads TGTGCCAGCAGATTTACTAGCGGGAGGTGGGATGAGCAGTTCTTC.

The chain carries TRBV30 and TRBJ1-6; D unclear. There are 14 residues in the CDR3. The ends were cut back, 2 bases at V and 9 bases at J, with 14 bases in the middle. Per germline, CDR1 GTSNPN and CDR2 SVGIG (reference sequence). The CDR3: CAWSRDLVVSPLHF. The CDR3 region has the DNA TGTGCCTGGAGTCGGGATCTAGTGGTTTCACCCCTCCACTTT.

J is TRBJ1-6 and V is TRBV7-8; 7 nucleotides line up with TRBD1. Germline values: CDR1 SGHVS, CDR2 FQNEAQ. J lost 11 bases, V lost 5 bases, and 9 bases had no gene match. This CDR3 is built from 14 residues. The CDR3 sequence: CASSLQGGMAPLHF. The DNA for the CDR3 is TGTGCCAGCAGCCTGCAGGGGGGAATGGCACCCCTCCACTTT.

This sequence joins TRBV27 and TRBJ2-7; 11 bases match TRBD2. The CDR3 has 16 amino acids. Germline CDR1 reads MNHEY; CDR2 reads SMNVEV (reference sequence). V was clipped by 1 base and J by 2 bases; unmatched bases: 4. Written as DNA, the CDR3 is TGTGCCAGCAGTTTATATGGGACTAGCGGAACCTACGAGCAGTACTTC. Amino acids: CASSLYGTSGTYEQYF.

The rearrangement joins TRBV30 to TRBJ1-2, with TRBD1 matching over 8 bases. This CDR3 is 12 amino acids long. CDR1 and CDR2 from the germline V gene are GTSNPN and SVGIG (reference sequence). V shed 4 bases and J 8 bases; nucleotides not matched to a gene: 6. This chain's CDR3 is CAWNQGARGYTF. The DNA for the CDR3 is TGTGCCTGGAATCAGGGGGCGCGGGGCTACACCTTC.

The rearrangement uses TRBV10-3 and TRBJ1-4, with 10 bases matching TRBD1. This CDR3 region has 15 residues. The junction had 1 base not matched to a gene; V was cut back by 0 bases and J by 6 bases. Germline CDR1 ENHRY, CDR2 SYGVKD. The CDR3 here is CAISESGTGDEKLFF. For the CDR3, the DNA is TGTGCCATCAGTGAGTCCGGGACAGGGGATGAAAAACTGTTTTTT.

V usage is TRBV21-1 and J usage is TRBJ1-5. TRBV21-1 is a recognized pseudogene. The CDR3 is 13 residues long. In nucleotides, the CDR3 is TGTGCCAGCAGCCCGCGGTCGGATCAGCCCCAGCATTTT. This sequence encodes CASSPRSDQPQHF.

This chain links TRBV6-1 with TRBJ2-2, with D uncertain. The CDR3 spans 15 residues. In germline, CDR1 is MNHNS, CDR2 SASEGT. V was clipped by 3 bases and J by 6 bases, with 14 bases between them. CDR3 sequence: CASSEDGGASGELFF. Written as DNA, the CDR3 is TGTGCCAGCAGTGAGGATGGCGGAGCTTCCGGGGAGCTGTTTTTT.

The J gene is TRBJ2-1, the V gene TRBV21-1; the DNA was not compared with TRBD1, the D call given in the table. TRBV21-1 is given as a pseudogene. There are 15 residues in the CDR3. This CDR3 is CASSKEDRNYNEQFF. CDR3 nucleotides: TGTGCCAGCAGCAAAGAAGACAGAAACTACAATGAGCAGTTCTTC.

The rearrangement joins TRBV19 to TRBJ2-3; D possibly corresponds to TRBD2 (5 bases). The CDR3 runs 16 residues. Germline CDR1 LNHDA, CDR2 SQIVND (reference sequence). V lost 1 base and J 0 bases, leaving 11 bases between the germline ends. This chain's CDR3 is CASSIGTGKSTDTQYF. DNA of the CDR3: TGTGCCAGTAGTATAGGAACGGGAAAAAGCACAGATACGCAGTATTTT.

The CDR3 loop is CASSRRGENTEAFF. In DNA, the CDR3 is TGTGCCAGCAGCCGCAGGGGGGAAAACACTGAAGCTTTCTTT. The chain recombines TRBV7-2 with TRBJ1-1; 7 bases line up with TRBD1. The CDR3 is 14 residues long. Losses at the gene ends were 5 bases for V and 2 bases for J; bases not matched to a gene: 5. Germline values: CDR1 SGHTA, CDR2 FQGNSA.

The chain has TRBV19 and TRBJ1-1; D is perhaps TRBD1 (6 bases). The CDR3 runs 15 residues. From germline, CDR1 is LNHDA and CDR2 SQIVND (reference sequence). V was clipped by 10 bases and J by 1 base, with 19 bases between them. The DNA of the CDR3 is TGTGCCATTCGAGGACAGAGCAATGCGAACACTGAAGCTTTCTTT. Residues: CAIRGQSNANTEAFF.